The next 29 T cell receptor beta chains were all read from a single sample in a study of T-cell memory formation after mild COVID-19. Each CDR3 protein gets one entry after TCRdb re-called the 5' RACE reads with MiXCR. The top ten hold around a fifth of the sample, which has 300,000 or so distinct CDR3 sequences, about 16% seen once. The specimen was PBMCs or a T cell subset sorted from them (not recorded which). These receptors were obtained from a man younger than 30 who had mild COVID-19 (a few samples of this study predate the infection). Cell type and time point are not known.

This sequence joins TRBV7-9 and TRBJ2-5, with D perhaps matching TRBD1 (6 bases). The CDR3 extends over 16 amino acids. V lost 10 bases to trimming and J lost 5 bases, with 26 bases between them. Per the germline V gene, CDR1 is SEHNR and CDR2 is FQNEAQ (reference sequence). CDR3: CANESPRDNLGETQYF. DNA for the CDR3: TGTGCCAACGAATCACCCAGGGACAACCTTGGGGAGACCCAGTACTTC.

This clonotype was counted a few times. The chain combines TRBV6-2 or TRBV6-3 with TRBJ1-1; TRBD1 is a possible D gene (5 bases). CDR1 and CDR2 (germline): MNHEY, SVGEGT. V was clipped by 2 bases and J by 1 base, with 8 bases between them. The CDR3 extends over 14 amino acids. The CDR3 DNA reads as TGTGCCAGCAGTTACATGGGACCGAACACTGAAGCTTTCTTT. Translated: CASSYMGPNTEAFF.

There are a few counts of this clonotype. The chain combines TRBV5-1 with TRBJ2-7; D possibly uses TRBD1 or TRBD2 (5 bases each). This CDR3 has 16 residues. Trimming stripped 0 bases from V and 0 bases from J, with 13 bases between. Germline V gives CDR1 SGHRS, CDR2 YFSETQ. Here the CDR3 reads CASSLVGTASSYEQYF. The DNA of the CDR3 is TGCGCCAGCAGCTTGGTGGGGACGGCGAGCTCCTACGAGCAGTACTTC.

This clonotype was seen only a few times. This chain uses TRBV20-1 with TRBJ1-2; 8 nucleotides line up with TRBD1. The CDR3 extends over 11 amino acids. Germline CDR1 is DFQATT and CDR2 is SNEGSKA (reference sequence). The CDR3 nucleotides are TGCGCCTACCAGGGGGCGCGGGGCTACACCTTC. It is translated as CAYQGARGYTF.

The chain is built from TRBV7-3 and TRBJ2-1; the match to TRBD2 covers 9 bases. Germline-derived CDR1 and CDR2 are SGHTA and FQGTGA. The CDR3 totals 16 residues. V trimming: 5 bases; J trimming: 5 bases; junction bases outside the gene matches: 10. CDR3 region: CASSLGGLATDNEQFF. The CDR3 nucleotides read TGTGCCAGCAGCCTAGGGGGACTAGCTACTGACAATGAGCAGTTCTTC.

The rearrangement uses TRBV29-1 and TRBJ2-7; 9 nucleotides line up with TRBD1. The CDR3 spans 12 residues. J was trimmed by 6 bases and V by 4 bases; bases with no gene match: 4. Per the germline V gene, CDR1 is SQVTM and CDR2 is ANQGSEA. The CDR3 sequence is CSVVQGAGEQYV. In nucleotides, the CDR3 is TGCAGCGTTGTACAGGGGGCTGGCGAGCAGTACGTC.

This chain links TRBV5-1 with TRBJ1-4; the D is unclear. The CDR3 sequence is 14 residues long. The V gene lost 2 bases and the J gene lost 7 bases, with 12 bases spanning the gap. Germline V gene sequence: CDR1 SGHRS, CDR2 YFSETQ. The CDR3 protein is CASSLQMESEKLFF. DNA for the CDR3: TGCGCCAGCAGCTTACAAATGGAAAGTGAAAAACTGTTTTTT.

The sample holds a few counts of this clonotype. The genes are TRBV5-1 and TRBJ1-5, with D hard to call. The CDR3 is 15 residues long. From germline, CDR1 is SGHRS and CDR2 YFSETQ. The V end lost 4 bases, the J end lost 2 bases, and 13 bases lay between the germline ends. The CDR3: CASSLSPGGNQPQHF. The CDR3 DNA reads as TGCGCCAGCAGCCTATCCCCTGGTGGCAATCAGCCCCAGCATTTT.

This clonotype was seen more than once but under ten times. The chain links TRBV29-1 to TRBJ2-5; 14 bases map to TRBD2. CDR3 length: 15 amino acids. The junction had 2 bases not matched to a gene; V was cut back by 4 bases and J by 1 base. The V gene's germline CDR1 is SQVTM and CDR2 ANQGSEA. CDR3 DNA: TGCAGCGTTGCGACTAGCGGGGGGGCCCAAGAGACCCAGTACTTC. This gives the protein CSVATSGGAQETQYF.

The CDR3 region is CASSPQGSEETQYF. As DNA, the CDR3 is TGTGCCAGCAGTCCCCAGGGAAGTGAGGAGACCCAGTACTTC. The chain joins TRBV12-3 or TRBV12-4 to TRBJ2-5; a weak D match, TRBD1 (5 bases). V was cut by 5 bases and J by 5 bases, with 15 bases left in between. This CDR3 has 14 residues.

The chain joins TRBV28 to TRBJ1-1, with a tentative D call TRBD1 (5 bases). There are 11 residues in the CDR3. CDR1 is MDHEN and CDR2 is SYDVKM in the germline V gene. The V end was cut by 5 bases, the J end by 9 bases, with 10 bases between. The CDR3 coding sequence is TGTGCCAGCAGTAACGCAGGGAAAGCTTTCTTT. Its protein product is CASSNAGKAFF.

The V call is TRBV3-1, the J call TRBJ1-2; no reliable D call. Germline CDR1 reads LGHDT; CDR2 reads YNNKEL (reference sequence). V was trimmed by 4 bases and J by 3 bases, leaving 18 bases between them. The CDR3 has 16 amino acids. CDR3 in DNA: TGTGCCAGCAGCCGTCGGATCGTTCACCGCGACTATGGCTACACCTTC. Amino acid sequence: CASSRRIVHRDYGYTF.

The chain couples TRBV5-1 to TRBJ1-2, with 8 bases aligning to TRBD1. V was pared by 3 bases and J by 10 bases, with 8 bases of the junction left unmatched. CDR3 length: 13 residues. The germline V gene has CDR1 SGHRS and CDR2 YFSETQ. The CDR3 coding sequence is TGCGCCAGCAGCTCCCCGGGACAGGCCATCTACACCTTC. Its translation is CASSSPGQAIYTF.

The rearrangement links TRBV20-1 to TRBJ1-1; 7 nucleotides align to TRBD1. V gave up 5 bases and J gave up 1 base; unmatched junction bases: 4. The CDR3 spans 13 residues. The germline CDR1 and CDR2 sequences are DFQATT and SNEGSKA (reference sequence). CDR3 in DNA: TGCAGTGCTGCCCAGGGGGGGAACACTGAAGCTTTCTTT. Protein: CSAAQGGNTEAFF.

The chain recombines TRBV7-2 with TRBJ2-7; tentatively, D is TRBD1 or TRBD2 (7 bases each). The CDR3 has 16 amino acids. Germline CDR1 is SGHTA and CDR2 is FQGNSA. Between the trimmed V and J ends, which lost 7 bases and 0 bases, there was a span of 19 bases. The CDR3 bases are TGTGCCAGCACGGAGGGGGCTAGCGGCTTCTCCTACGAGCAGTACTTC. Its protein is CASTEGASGFSYEQYF.

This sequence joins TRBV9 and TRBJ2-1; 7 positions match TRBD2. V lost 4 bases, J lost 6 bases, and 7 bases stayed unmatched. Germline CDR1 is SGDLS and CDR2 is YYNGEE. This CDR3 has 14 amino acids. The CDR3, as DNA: TGTGCCAGCAGCTCAGCCGGGGGGACCAATGAGCAGTTCTTC. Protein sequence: CASSSAGGTNEQFF.

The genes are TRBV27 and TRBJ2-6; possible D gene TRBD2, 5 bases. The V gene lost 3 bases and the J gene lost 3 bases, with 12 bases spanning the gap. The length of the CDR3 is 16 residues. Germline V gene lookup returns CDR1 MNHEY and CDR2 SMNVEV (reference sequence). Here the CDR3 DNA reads TGTGCCAGCAGTTTTATTCGGGGTGGTGGGGCCAACGTCCTGACTTTC. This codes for CASSFIRGGGANVLTF.

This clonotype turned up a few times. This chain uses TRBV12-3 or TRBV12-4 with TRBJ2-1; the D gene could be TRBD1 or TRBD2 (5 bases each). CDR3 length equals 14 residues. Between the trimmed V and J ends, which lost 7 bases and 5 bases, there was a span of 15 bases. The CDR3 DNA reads TGTGCCAGCACGTCGAGGGAAGGGGACAATGAGCAGTTCTTC. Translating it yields CASTSREGDNEQFF.

The CDR3 coding sequence is TGTGCCAGCAGCCCCGGTATGGCCTCCCGAGGGGAAAAACTGTTTTTT. Translation gives CASSPGMASRGEKLFF. The chain is built from TRBV7-2 and TRBJ1-4; D ambiguous. Germline V gene data show CDR1 as SGHTA and CDR2 as FQGNSA. This CDR3 comprises 16 residues. Trimming shortened V by 5 bases and J by 8 bases, and 21 bases separated the two germline ends.

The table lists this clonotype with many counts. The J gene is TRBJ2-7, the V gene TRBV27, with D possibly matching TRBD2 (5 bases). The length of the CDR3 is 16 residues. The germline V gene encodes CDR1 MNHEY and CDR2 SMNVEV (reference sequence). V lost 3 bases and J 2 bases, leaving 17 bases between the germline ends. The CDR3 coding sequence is TGTGCCAGCAGTTTCAAGTTTGGAGGCAGTACCTACGAGCAGTACTTC. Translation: CASSFKFGGSTYEQYF.

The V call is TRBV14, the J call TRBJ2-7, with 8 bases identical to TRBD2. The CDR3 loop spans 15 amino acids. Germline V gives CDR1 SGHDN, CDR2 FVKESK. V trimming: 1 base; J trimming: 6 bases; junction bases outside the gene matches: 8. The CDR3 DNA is TGTGCCAGCAGCCAAGCCAGCGGGGGAAGAGGCGAGCAGTACTTC. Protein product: CASSQASGGRGEQYF.

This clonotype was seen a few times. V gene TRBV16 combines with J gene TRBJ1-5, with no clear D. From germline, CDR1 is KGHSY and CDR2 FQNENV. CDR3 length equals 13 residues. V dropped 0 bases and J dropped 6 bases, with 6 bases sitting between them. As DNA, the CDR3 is TGTGCCAGCAGCCAATCGCGGGCTCAGCCCCAGCATTTT. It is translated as CASSQSRAQPQHF.

As DNA, the CDR3 is TGTGCCTGGAGTGGGCCCGGCTATGGCTACACCTTC. Protein sequence: CAWSGPGYGYTF. J is TRBJ1-2 and V is TRBV30, with unresolved D. Germline V gene sequence: CDR1 GTSNPN, CDR2 SVGIG (reference sequence). CDR3 length: 12 amino acids. Trimming cost V 1 base and J 4 bases, with 7 bases left between them.

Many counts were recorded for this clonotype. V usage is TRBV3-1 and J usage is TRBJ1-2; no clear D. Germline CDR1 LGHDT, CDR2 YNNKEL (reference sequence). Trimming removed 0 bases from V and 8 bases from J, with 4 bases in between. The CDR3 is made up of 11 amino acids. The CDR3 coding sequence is TGTGCCAGCAGCCAAGATTCCGGCTACACCTTC. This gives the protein CASSQDSGYTF.

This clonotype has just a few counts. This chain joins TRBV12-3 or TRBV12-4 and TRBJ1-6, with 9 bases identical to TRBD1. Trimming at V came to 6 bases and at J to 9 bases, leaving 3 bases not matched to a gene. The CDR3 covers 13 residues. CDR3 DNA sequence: TGTGCCAGCAGCACGGACAGGGGTTCACCCCTCCACTTT. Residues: CASSTDRGSPLHF.

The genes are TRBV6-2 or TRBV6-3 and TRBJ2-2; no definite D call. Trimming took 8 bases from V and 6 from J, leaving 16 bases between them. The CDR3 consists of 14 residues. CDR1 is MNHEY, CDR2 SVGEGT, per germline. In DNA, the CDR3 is TGTGCCAGCGTGAGGCACCAAAGGGCCGGGGAGCTGTTTTTT. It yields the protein CASVRHQRAGELFF.

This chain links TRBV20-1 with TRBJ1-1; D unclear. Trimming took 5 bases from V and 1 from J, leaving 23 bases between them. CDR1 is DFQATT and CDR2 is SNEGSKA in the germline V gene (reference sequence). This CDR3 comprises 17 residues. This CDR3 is CSARAARTIFKNTEAFF. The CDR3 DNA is TGCAGTGCTCGCGCTGCCCGGACCATATTTAAGAACACTGAAGCTTTCTTT.

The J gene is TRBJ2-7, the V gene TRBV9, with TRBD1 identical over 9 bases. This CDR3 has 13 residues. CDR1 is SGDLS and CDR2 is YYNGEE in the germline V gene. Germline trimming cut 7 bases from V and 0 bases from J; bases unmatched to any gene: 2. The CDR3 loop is CASGQGSSYEQYV. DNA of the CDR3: TGTGCCAGCGGACAGGGGAGCTCCTACGAGCAGTACGTC.

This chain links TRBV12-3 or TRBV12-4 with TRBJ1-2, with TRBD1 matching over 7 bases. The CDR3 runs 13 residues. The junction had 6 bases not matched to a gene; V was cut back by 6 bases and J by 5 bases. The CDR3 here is CASRPGTAYGYTF. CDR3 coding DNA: TGTGCCAGCAGACCAGGGACAGCTTATGGCTACACCTTC.